The 3 T cell receptor beta chains below all came from one sample that was sequenced in a study of T cells after yellow fever vaccination. TCRdb reprocessed the 5' RACE reads with MiXCR, giving one entry per CDR3 protein. The top ten clones hold about two fifths of a sample with 65,000 to 90,000 distinct CDR3 sequences, approximately 7.5% of them seen once. Sequencing was performed on CD8+ T cells sorted from PBMCs, taken on the day of the yellow fever booster vaccination. The receptors were sampled from a man under 40 who received the YFV17D yellow fever vaccine.

The DNA of the CDR3 is TGTGCCTGGAACAGGGGGCACACTGAAGCTTTCTTT. It yields the protein CAWNRGHTEAFF. This chain uses TRBV30 with TRBJ1-1; TRBD1 aligns across 9 bases. Per germline, CDR1 GTSNPN and CDR2 SVGIG (reference sequence). This CDR3 is built from 12 residues. The J segment lost 3 bases and the V segment lost 4 bases, leaving 0 bases of the junction unmatched.

The gene calls are TRBV10-3 and TRBJ2-7; D tentatively fits TRBD1 or TRBD2 (5 bases each). CDR1 ENHRY and CDR2 SYGVKD come from the germline V gene. The CDR3 sequence is 15 residues long. V was shortened by 4 bases and J by 3 bases, with 16 bases between the two germline ends. Written as DNA, the CDR3 is TGTGCCATCAGTGCTTCGGGTGGGACGGTCTACGAGCAGTACTTC. Protein product: CAISASGGTVYEQYF.

This clonotype has a handful of counts. The chain links TRBV5-7 to TRBJ2-1; 9 bases agree with TRBD2. TRBV5-7 is treated as an ORF (open reading frame) with a function not yet certain. The ends lost 5 bases at V and 0 bases at J; junction bases unmatched: 3. The CDR3 contains 15 residues. The CDR3 sequence: CASRFSGSSYNEQFF. The CDR3, as DNA: TGTGCCAGCAGGTTTAGCGGGAGCTCCTACAATGAGCAGTTCTTC.